These T cell receptor beta chains were read from a single sample in a study of T cells in localized non-small cell lung cancer. The data were produced by immunoSEQ multiplex PCR, yet TCRdb's version contains in-frame clones alone and is incomplete. The sample contains 70,000 to 95,000 clones, under 95% of which appear only once. The sample here was PBMCs, taken before any cancer treatment. These receptors came from a woman aged 40-69 years with stage II squamous cell lung carcinoma. Each CDR3 is given with its conserved first and last residue. Each record gives: clone size, J gene, D gene, V gene, CDR3 DNA, CDR3 protein. D genes are given only for firm matches. Clone size appears in some rows only: once, few, many, or a class for an expanded clone.

NA	TRBJ1-5	NA	TRBV6-1	TGTGCCAGCAGTGAAAGAGGGGGGGATAGGAGCAATCAGCCCCAGCATTTT	CASSERGGDRSNQPQHF
NA	TRBJ2-4	TRBD2	TRBV5-1	TGCGCCAGCAGTTACTCTACGGGAGGGGCCATTCAGTACTTC	CASSYSTGGAIQYF
NA	TRBJ1-1	NA	TRBV6-5	TGTGCCAGCAGTTTAGGCCGCGGGGACACTGAAGCTTTCTTT	CASSLGRGDTEAFF
NA	TRBJ1-2	NA	TRBV14	TGTGCCAGCAGCCTAAACGGACCTAACTATGGCTACACCTTC	CASSLNGPNYGYTF
NA	TRBJ1-1	NA	TRBV6-6	TGTGCCAGCAGCTACGGGGGCGAGGTAGCTTTCTTT	CASSYGGEVAFF
NA	TRBJ1-4	TRBD1	TRBV2	TGTGCCAGCAGTGAAACCCGGGACAGCCCAAAACTGTTTTTT	CASSETRDSPKLFF
NA	TRBJ1-3	NA	TRBV6-5	TGTGCCAGTAGGAGGGGCTCTGGAAACACCATATATTTT	CASRRGSGNTIYF
NA	TRBJ2-2	NA	TRBV5-1	TGCGCCAGCAGCCCCACAGGGCGTTCGAACACCGGGGAGCTGTTTTTT	CASSPTGRSNTGELFF
NA	TRBJ1-5	NA	TRBV28	TGTGCCAGCAGTTTAGGGGCCCTCAATCAGCCCCAGCATTTT	CASSLGALNQPQHF
NA	TRBJ1-1	NA	TRBV28	TGTGCCTCCGGCAGTTTTGAAGCTTTCTTT	CASGSFEAFF
NA	TRBJ1-1	NA	TRBV30	TGTGCCTGGAGCGGGAGGAACACTGAAGCTTTCTTT	CAWSGRNTEAFF
NA	TRBJ1-1	NA	TRBV6-1	TGTGCCAGCAAGGTAAAGATGAACACTGAAGCTTTCTTT	CASKVKMNTEAFF
once	TRBJ2-1	NA	TRBV5-6	TGTGCCAGCAGCTTGGTATGGACAGAGAGCTCCTACAATGAGCAGTTCTTC	CASSLVWTESSYNEQFF
NA	TRBJ2-1	TRBD2	TRBV5-1	TGCGCCAGCAGCTTGAGGGCGGGAGGGCCCTACAATGAGCAGTTCTTC	CASSLRAGGPYNEQFF
NA	TRBJ1-1	NA	TRBV6-5	TGTGCCAGCAGGGAACGACATGAGAGGACTGAAGCTTTCTTT	CASRERHERTEAFF
NA	TRBJ1-1	NA	TRBV7-2	TGTGCCAGCAGCCCTCGTGGCAGGGCCACTGAAGCTTTCTTT	CASSPRGRATEAFF
NA	TRBJ2-6	NA	TRBV11-2	TGTGCCAGCAGCTTAGGGAACTCTGGGGCCAACGTCCTGACTTTC	CASSLGNSGANVLTF
NA	TRBJ2-7	NA	TRBV27	TGTGCCAGCAGTCCAAGACTAGTGTACTCCTACGAGCAGTACTTC	CASSPRLVYSYEQYF
NA	TRBJ1-5	NA	TRBV7-2	TGTGCCAGCAGCTCGGGCGTACATCAGCCCCAGCATTTT	CASSSGVHQPQHF
once	TRBJ2-7	NA	TRBV27	TGTGCCAGCAGTTCAACAGGGTCCTACGAGCAGTACTTC	CASSSTGSYEQYF
NA	TRBJ1-1	NA	TRBV5-1	TGCGCCAGCAGCTTGACGGGAGAGGACACTGAAGCTTTCTTT	CASSLTGEDTEAFF
once	TRBJ2-5	TRBD2	TRBV5-1	TGCGCCAGCAGGGATAGCGGGAGGAAAGAGACCCAGTACTTC	CASRDSGRKETQYF
NA	TRBJ1-1	NA	TRBV28	TGTGCCAGCAAAATAGCCGGGACAAGGGCTTTCTTT	CASKIAGTRAFF
NA	TRBJ2-1	NA	TRBV7-9	TGTGCCAGCAGCTTAGAACGGCTAGGTGAGCAGTTCTTC	CASSLERLGEQFF
once	TRBJ2-5	NA	TRBV6-6	TGTGCCAGCAGTTACTCGAGTGGGCGCGAGACCCAGTACTTC	CASSYSSGRETQYF
NA	TRBJ2-1	TRBD2	TRBV6-1	TGTGCCAGCAGTGAAAGGGTTCTAGCGGGAGCTGGGGGGGGCAATGAGCAGTTCTTC	CASSERVLAGAGGGNEQFF
once	TRBJ2-1	NA	TRBV10-1	TGCGCCAGCAGCCTGACAGACTTTGCCTACAATGAGCAGTTCTTC	CASSLTDFAYNEQFF
NA	TRBJ2-2	NA	TRBV5-1	TGCGCCAGCAGCTTCACTGAATGGGGATCGAGCACCGGGGAGCTGTTTTTT	CASSFTEWGSSTGELFF
NA	TRBJ1-2	TRBD1	TRBV6-1	TGTGCCAGCAGTGAAGCGTCCCTGCAGACAGGGGCCCTCTATGGCTACACCTTC	CASSEASLQTGALYGYTF
NA	TRBJ2-7	NA	TRBV5-1	TGCGCCAGCAGCATACCGGGACAAGCCTACGAGCAGTACTTC	CASSIPGQAYEQYF
NA	TRBJ2-7	NA	TRBV6-1	TGTGCCACCTCCCCGGGGGCCTACGAGCAGTACTTC	CATSPGAYEQYF
NA	TRBJ1-1	NA	TRBV30	TGTGCCTGGGGAGACTGGGACACTGAAGCTTTCTTT	CAWGDWDTEAFF
NA	TRBJ2-3	TRBD2	TRBV2	TGTGCCAGCCGTAAGCGGGGGGGTAGCACAGATACGCAGTATTTT	CASRKRGGSTDTQYF
NA	TRBJ1-2	NA	TRBV9	TGTGCCAGCAGCGTAGCTATGTCGGGAAGCCACTATGGCTACACCTTC	CASSVAMSGSHYGYTF
NA	TRBJ1-5	NA	TRBV6-1	TGTGCCAGCAGTAAGTCCAATCAGCCCCAGCATTTT	CASSKSNQPQHF
NA	TRBJ1-1	NA	TRBV10-3	TGTGCCATCGGCGAGGGGATGAACACTGAAGCTTTCTTT	CAIGEGMNTEAFF
NA	TRBJ2-7	NA	TRBV27	TGTGCCAGCAGTCCCCCTCCCCCGGTTTACGAGCAGTACTTC	CASSPPPPVYEQYF
NA	TRBJ2-7	TRBD2	TRBV5-4	TGTGCCAGCAGCTTGGGCGGGCTAGCGGGAGGCTACGAGCAGTACTTC	CASSLGGLAGGYEQYF
NA	TRBJ2-3	NA	TRBV19	TGTGCCAGTAGGATTGGGACGGACAGCACAGATACGCAGTATTTT	CASRIGTDSTDTQYF
NA	TRBJ2-2	NA	TRBV29-1	TGCAGCGTAGTTACCGGGGGCACCGGGGAGCTGTTTTTT	CSVVTGGTGELFF
NA	TRBJ1-6	NA	TRBV25-1	TGTGCCAGCAGTGAACCGAAGGGACGTAATTCACCCCTCCACTTT	CASSEPKGRNSPLHF
NA	TRBJ1-4	TRBD1	TRBV28	TGTGCCAGCAGCTCCGTCCCGGGACAGGGCAATGTTTTT	CASSSVPGQGNVF
NA	TRBJ2-7	TRBD2	TRBV7-6	TGTGCCAGCAGCTCAAAAATACCGGGACTAGCGGGCGGAGTTGGCGACGAGCAGTACTTC	CASSSKIPGLAGGVGDEQYF
NA	TRBJ1-1	NA	TRBV10-3	TGTGCCATCAGTGCCCCGGGTGGAGGGGACACTGAAGCTTTCTTT	CAISAPGGGDTEAFF
NA	TRBJ1-1	NA	TRBV30	TGTGCCTGGAGGGGGGGGCGGAACACTGAAGCTTTCTTT	CAWRGGRNTEAFF
NA	TRBJ2-2	NA	TRBV27	TGTGCCAGCAGTCTCACGGCTAGGACCGGGGAGCTGTTTTTT	CASSLTARTGELFF
NA	TRBJ1-4	NA	TRBV19	TGTGCCACCGCGACAGGTCTTAATGAAAAACTGTTTTTT	CATATGLNEKLFF
once	TRBJ1-2	NA	TRBV4-1	TGCGCCAGCAGCCGGGACGCAGACTATGGCTACACCTTC	CASSRDADYGYTF
NA	TRBJ1-2	NA	TRBV6-5	TGTGCCAGCAGTTCCCTCTCCAGGGTTGGCTACACCTTC	CASSSLSRVGYTF
NA	TRBJ2-3	TRBD1	TRBV27	TGTGCCAGCAGTCTCCGACACCGGGACAGGGTGACAGATACGCAGTATTTT	CASSLRHRDRVTDTQYF
once	TRBJ2-6	NA	TRBV4-2	TGTGCCAGCAGCCAAGAAGTTCAACAATGGGGGGCCAACGTCCTGACTTTC	CASSQEVQQWGANVLTF